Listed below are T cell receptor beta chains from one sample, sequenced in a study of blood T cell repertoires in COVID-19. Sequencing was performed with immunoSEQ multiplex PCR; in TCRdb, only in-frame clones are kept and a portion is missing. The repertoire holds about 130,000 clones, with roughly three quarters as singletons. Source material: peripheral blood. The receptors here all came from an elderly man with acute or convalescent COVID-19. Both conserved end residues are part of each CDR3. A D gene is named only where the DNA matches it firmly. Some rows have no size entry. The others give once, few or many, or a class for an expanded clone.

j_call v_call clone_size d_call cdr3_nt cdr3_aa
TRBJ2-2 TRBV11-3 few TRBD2 TGTGCCAGCAGCTTCGGACTAGCGGGCGGGGAGCTGTTTTTT CASSFGLAGGELFF
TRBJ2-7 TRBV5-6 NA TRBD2 TGTGCCAGCAGCTGGGAGGGGTACGAGCAGTACTTC CASSWEGYEQYF
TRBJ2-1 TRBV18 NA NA TGTGCCAGCTCACCACGGCGAGGAAGCTCCTACAATGAGCAGTTCTTC CASSPRRGSSYNEQFF
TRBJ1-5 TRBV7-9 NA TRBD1 TGTGCCAGCAGCCTAGGACAGGGATCGAGCAATCAGCCCCAGCATTTT CASSLGQGSSNQPQHF
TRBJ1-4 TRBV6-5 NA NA TGTGCCAGCAGAAGCTTACCGGGGGTTAATGAAAAACTGTTTTTT CASRSLPGVNEKLFF
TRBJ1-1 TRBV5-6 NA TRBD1 TGTGCCAGCAGCTGGACAGGGGGGAAGAACACTGAAGCTTTCTTT CASSWTGGKNTEAFF
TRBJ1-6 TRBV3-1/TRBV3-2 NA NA TGTGCCAGCAGCATAGGGGCGGCCTCCTATAATTCACCCCTCCACTTT CASSIGAASYNSPLHF
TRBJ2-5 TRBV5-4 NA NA TGTGCCAGCAGCTTGGCAGGGGCGGCGGAGACCCAGTACTTC CASSLAGAAETQYF
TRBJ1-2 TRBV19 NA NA TGTGCCAGTAGTGGACGCAGGGGAAACTATGGCTACACCTTC CASSGRRGNYGYTF
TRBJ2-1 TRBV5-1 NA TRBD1 TGCGCCAGCAGTCCACAGGGGACAGAGCAGTTCTTC CASSPQGTEQFF
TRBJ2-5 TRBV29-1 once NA TGCAGCGTTGTTGGCAGGCAAGAGACCCAGTACTTC CSVVGRQETQYF
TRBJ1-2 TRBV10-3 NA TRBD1 TGTGCCTCCAAATTTATAGAGGGGGCAGGAGGCTACACCTTC CASKFIEGAGGYTF
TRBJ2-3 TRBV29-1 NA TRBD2 TGCAGCGTAGCCCGGAAAGCGGGGGGAAGCACAGATACGCAGTATTTT CSVARKAGGSTDTQYF
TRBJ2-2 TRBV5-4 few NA TGTGCCAGCATGGAAGCCTCAGCGGCCGCGAACACCGGGGAGCTGTTTTTT CASMEASAAANTGELFF
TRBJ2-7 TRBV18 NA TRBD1 TGTGCCAGCTCACCACTCGGACAGGGGACAACCTACGAGCAGTACTTC CASSPLGQGTTYEQYF
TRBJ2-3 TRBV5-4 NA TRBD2 TGTGCCAGCAGCTTGGCGATAGCGGGGGGGATTAATACGCAGTATTTT CASSLAIAGGINTQYF
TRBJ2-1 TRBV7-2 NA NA TGTGCCAGCAGCTTAGGGTCAGGGAATTACAATGAGCAGTTCTTC CASSLGSGNYNEQFF
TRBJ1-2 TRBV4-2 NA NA TGTGCCAGCAGCCAAGCCTGGAGGCCCGGTGATGGCTACACCTTC CASSQAWRPGDGYTF
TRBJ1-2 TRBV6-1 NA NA TGTGCCAGCAGTGAATTGTGGGGAGGGGGCTATGGCTACACCTTC CASSELWGGGYGYTF
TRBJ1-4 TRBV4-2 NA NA TGTGCCAGCAGCCAAGAGTCCTTAGCAGACGAAAAACTGTTTTTT CASSQESLADEKLFF
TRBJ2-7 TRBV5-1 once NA TGCGCCAGCAGCTTAGAACAGGGACCGAGCTACGAGCAGTACTTC CASSLEQGPSYEQYF
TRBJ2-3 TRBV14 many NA TGTGCCAGCAGCCACGTTGGAGACCTTCCTGAACGCACAGATACGCAGTATTTT CASSHVGDLPERTDTQYF
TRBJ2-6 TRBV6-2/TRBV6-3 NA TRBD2 TGTGCCAGCAGCCCTGGACTAGCGGGGATCTCTGGGGCCAACGTCCTGACTTTC CASSPGLAGISGANVLTF
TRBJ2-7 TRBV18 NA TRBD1 TGTGCCAGCTCAGATATGACAGGGGCCTACGAGCAGTACTTC CASSDMTGAYEQYF
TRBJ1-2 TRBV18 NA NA TGTGCCAGCTCCCTGGGGGCGGCCTGGTATGGCTACACCTTC CASSLGAAWYGYTF
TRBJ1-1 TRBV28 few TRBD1 TGTGCCAGCACCATAGGACAGGGGCGAGCTTTCTTT CASTIGQGRAFF
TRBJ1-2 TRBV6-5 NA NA TGTGCCAGCAGGCCACCGGGACAACGAGCCTATGGCTACACCTTC CASRPPGQRAYGYTF
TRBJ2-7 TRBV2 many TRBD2 TGTGCCAGCACCCTTAATATCGGGGGGGTGTACGAGCAGTACTTC CASTLNIGGVYEQYF
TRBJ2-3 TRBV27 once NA TGTGCCAGCAGTTTCTTAGCGGAAGATACGCAGTATTTT CASSFLAEDTQYF
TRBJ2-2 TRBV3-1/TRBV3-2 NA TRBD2 TGTGCCAGCAGCCGCGGCGGACTAGTCGTAACCGGGGAGCTGTTTTTT CASSRGGLVVTGELFF
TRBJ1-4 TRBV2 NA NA TGTGCCAGCAGCCGAGGGCCTAATGAAAAACTGTTTTTT CASSRGPNEKLFF
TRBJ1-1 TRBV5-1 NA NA TGCGCCAGCAGCGCCACAGGAATAACTGAAGCTTTCTTT CASSATGITEAFF
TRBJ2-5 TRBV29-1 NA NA TGCAGCGTGGTCAGGGGCCCAATATTAGAGACCCAGTACTTC CSVVRGPILETQYF
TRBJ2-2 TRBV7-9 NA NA TGTGCCAGCAGCTTTTCGGGGGCCGGGGAGCTGTTTTTT CASSFSGAGELFF
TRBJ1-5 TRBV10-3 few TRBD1 TGTGCCACCGCGCAATTGACAGGGGAGGGTCAGCCCCAGCATTTT CATAQLTGEGQPQHF
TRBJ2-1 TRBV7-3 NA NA TGTGCCAGCAGCTTAAACGCGGCGGGCAGAATCAATGAGCAGTTCTTC CASSLNAAGRINEQFF
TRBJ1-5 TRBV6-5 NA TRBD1 TGTGCCAGCAGACCCACAGGGGCGCGAGGTCAGCCCCAGCATTTT CASRPTGARGQPQHF
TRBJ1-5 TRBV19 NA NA TGTGCCAGTAGTATCCCGATAGGAGTGCAGCCCCAGCATTTT CASSIPIGVQPQHF
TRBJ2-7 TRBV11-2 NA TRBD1 TGTGCCAGCAGCTCACAGGGGTTTCTAGTCGAGCAGTACTTC CASSSQGFLVEQYF
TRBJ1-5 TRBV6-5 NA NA TGTGCCAGCAGGGAGGCGGGGTCTAGCAATCAGCCCCAGCATTTT CASREAGSSNQPQHF
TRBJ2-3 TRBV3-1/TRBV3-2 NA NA TGTGCCAGCAGCCCACCCGGACAAGATACGCAGTATTTT CASSPPGQDTQYF
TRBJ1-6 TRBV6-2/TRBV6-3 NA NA TGTGCCAGCAGCCTCGATACTTATTCACCCCTCCACTTT CASSLDTYSPLHF
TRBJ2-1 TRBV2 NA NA TGTGCCAGCAGGGATGATGTCGCGGGGAATGAGCAGTTCTTC CASRDDVAGNEQFF
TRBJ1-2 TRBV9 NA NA TGTGCCAGCAGCGTAGCTATCGGACAGAACTATGGCTACACCTTC CASSVAIGQNYGYTF
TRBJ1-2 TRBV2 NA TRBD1 TGTGCCAGCAGTACGAGGACAGGGAAGTCCTATGGCTACACCTTC CASSTRTGKSYGYTF
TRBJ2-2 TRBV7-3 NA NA TGTGCCAGCAGCCAAACAGGGAACACCGGGGAGCTGTTTTTT CASSQTGNTGELFF
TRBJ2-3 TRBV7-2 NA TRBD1 TGTGCCAGCAGCTTGGGACAGGGGAACACAGATACGCAGTATTTT CASSLGQGNTDTQYF
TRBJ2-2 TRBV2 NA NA TGTGCCAGCAGTGAATTAAGGGGGGGGACCGGGGAGCTGTTTTTT CASSELRGGTGELFF
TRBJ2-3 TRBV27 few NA TGTGCCAGCAGTTCCCGGACAGAAAACACAGATACGCAGTATTTT CASSSRTENTDTQYF
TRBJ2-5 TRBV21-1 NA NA TGTGCCAGCAGCGTTCTAGCGGGGGGTACGAAAGAGACCCAGTACTTC CASSVLAGGTKETQYF
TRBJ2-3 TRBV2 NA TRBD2 TGTGCCAGCGCGCGGTGGACTAGCGGGGCTAGCACAGATACGCAGTATTTT CASARWTSGASTDTQYF
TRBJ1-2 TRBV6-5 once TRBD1 TGTGCCAGCAGTCGCCACGACAGGGACTATGGCTACACCTTC CASSRHDRDYGYTF
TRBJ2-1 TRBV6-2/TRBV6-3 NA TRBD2 TGTGCCAGCAGTCACCCCCAAGGAGCGGGGGGGAACAATGAGCAGTTCTTC CASSHPQGAGGNNEQFF
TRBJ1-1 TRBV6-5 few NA TGTGCCAGCAGTTACTGGGCGGGGGCGCTGGGGACTGAAGCTTTCTTT CASSYWAGALGTEAFF
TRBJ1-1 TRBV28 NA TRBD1 TGTGCCAGCAGTAGCACAGGGGGCGCGGGCACTGAAGCTTTCTTT CASSSTGGAGTEAFF
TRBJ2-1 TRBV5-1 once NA TGCGCCAGCAATCCTCAGGCGAACTACAATGAGCAGTTCTTC CASNPQANYNEQFF
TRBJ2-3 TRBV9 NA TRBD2 TGTGCCAGCAGCGCGGGACTAGCGGGGGGGCCCGAAGTATGGACAGATACGCAGTATTTT CASSAGLAGGPEVWTDTQYF
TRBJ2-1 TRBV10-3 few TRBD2 TGTGCCATCCAGTCGGGGGGGCTCGACAATGAGCAGTTCTTC CAIQSGGLDNEQFF